This entry features one TCR beta chain sequence. This clonotype occurred a few times. Its antigen target is currently unknown. No per-base quality is available; no much larger clone lies one base away. Trimming takes 1 base from V and 3 bases from J, and the germline ends sit 13 bases apart. From the germline V gene (reference sequence), CDR1 is GTSNPN and CDR2 is SVGIG. The cysteine opens and the phenylalanine closes a CDR3 of 15 amino acids. Just CDR3 DNA is preserved here, 45 bases in frame from base 1. The entry originates in a study of early T cells in non-severe SARS-CoV-2 infection (dated by TCRdb to the early 2020s). Some background on the complete study: Because TCR sequencing relied on bulk RNA taken from unsorted whole blood, pairing of alpha and beta chains was not possible. General study outcomes and caveats: VDJdb matching was skewed toward anti-spike CD8 responses and likely underestimated virus-specific expansions, missing private and CD4 specificities.

Set within a cohort of healthcare workers in London, UK, this nested case-control study involved weekly PCR testing of nasopharyngeal swabs along with blood sampling. Healthcare workers were recruited during the week of the UK lockdown, between 23 and 31 March 2020, and followed weekly for up to roughly 16 weeks. Receptor amplification or capture employed 5' RACE. Sequencing relied on a NextSeq 500. To correct for sequencing error and PCR bias, the TCR library protocol tagged individual cDNA molecules with unique molecular identifiers. Both TCR alpha and beta chains were sequenced, and tight co-correlation was observed between alpha and beta sequence abundances in each sample. Concerning the study's data processing: V gene, J gene and CDR3 annotation of TCR sequences was performed with Decombinator V4. Expanded TCRs were defined as changing significantly between any two time points under a Poisson model with p below 0.0001. TCR abundances were normalised to the total number of TCRs sequenced per sample and were expressed as counts per million. TRAV1-2 paired with TRAJ12, TRAJ20 or TRAJ33 defined MAIT TCRs, while TRAV10 paired with TRAJ18 defined iNKT TCRs. VDJdb, accessed 1 November 2021, was searched for CMV, EBV and SARS-CoV-2 annotated TCRs, excluding TCRs annotated for multiple antigens. The public sequencing data were trimmed at Q25 with fastp and processed into clonotypes with MiXCR by TCRdb, which kept only in-frame beta chains. CDR3 protein sequences are deduplicated, and each keeps its most common genes and DNA. TCRdb, rather than the study authors, made the V and J calls. The sample table shows approximately 50,000 distinct CDR3 sequences, and roughly an eighth are seen once. The leading ten clones occupy under 1.5% of the sample.

The rearrangement combines TRBV30 with TRBJ1-5, and perhaps TRBD1 as D gene, on 6 matching bases. Sequencing input: whole blood. The clonotype originates from an adult who was a healthcare worker with PCR-confirmed SARS-CoV-2 infection or an uninfected control (not recorded which). The nucleotide sequence reads TGTGCCTGGAGTGCGACAGGCACAATCAATCAGCCCCAGCATTTT. The resulting protein is CAWSATGTINQPQHF.